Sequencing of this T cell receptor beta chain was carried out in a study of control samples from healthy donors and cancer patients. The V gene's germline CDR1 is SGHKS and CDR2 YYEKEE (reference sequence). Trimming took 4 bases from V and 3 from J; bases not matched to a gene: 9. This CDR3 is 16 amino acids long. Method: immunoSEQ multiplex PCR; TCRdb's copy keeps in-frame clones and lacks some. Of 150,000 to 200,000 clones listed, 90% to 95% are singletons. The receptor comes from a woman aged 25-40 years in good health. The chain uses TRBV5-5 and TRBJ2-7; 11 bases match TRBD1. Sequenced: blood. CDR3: CASSARRGQGGYEQYF. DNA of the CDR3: TGTGCCAGCAGCGCCCGACGGGGACAGGGGGGCTACGAGCAGTACTTC.